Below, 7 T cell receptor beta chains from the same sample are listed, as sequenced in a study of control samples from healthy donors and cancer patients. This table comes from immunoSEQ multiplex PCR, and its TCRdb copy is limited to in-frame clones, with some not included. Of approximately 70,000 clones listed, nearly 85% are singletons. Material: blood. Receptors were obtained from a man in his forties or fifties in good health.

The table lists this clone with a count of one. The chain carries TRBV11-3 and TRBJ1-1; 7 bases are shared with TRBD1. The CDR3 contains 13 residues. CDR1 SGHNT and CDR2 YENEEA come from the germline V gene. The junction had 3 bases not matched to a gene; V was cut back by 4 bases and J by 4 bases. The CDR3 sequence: CASSSQGGTEAFF. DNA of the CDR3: TGTGCCAGCAGCTCTCAGGGGGGCACTGAAGCTTTCTTT.

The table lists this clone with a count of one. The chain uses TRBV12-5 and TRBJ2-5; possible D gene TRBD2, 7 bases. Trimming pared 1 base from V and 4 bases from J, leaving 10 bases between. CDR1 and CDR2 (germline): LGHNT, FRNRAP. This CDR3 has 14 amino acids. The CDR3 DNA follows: TGTGCTAGTGGTTTGGGGGGGGGCCCAGAGACCCAGTACTTC. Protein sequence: CASGLGGGPETQYF. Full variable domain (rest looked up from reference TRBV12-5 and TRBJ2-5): DARVTQTPRHKVTEMGQEVTMRCQPILGHNTVFWYRQTMMQGLELLAYFRNRAPLDDSGMPKDRFSAEMPDATLATLKIQPSEPRDSAVYFCASGLGGGPETQYFGPGTRLLVL.

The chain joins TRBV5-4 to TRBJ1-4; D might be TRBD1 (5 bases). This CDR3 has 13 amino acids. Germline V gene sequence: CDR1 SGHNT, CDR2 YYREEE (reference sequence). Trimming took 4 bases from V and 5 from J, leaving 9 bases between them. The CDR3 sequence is CASSLGQNEKLFF. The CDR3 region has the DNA TGTGCCAGCAGCCTCGGACAAAATGAAAAACTGTTTTTT.

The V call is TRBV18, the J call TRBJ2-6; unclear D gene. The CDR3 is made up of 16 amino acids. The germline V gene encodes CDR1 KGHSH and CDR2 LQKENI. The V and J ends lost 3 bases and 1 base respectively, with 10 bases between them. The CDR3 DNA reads TGTGCCAGCTCACCTAGGGCTGGGTCTGGGGCCAACGTCCTGACTTTC. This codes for CASSPRAGSGANVLTF. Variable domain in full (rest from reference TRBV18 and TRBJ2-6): NAGVMQNPRHLVRRRGQEARLRCSPMKGHSHVYWYRQLPEEGLKFMVYLQKENIIDESGMPKERFSAEFPKEGPSILRIQQVVRGDSAAYFCASSPRAGSGANVLTFGAGSRLTVL.

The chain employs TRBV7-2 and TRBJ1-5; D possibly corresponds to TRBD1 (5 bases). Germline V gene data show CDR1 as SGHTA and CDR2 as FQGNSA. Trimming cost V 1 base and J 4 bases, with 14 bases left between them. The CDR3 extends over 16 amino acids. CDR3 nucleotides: TGTGCCAGCAGCTTAGTCGGAGGGGCAGGAAATCAGCCCCAGCATTTT. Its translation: CASSLVGGAGNQPQHF. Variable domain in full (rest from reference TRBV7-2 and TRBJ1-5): GAGVSQSPSNKVTEKGKDVELRCDPISGHTALYWYRQSLGQGLEFLIYFQGNSAPDKSGLPSDRFSAERTGGSVSTLTIQRTQQEDSAVYLCASSLVGGAGNQPQHFGDGTRLSIL.

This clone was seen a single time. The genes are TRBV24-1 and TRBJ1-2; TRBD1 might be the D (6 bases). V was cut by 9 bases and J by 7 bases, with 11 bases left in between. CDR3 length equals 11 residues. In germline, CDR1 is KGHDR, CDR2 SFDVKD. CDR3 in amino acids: CATQSRGGYTF. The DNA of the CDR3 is TGTGCCACCCAGAGCAGGGGTGGCTACACCTTC.

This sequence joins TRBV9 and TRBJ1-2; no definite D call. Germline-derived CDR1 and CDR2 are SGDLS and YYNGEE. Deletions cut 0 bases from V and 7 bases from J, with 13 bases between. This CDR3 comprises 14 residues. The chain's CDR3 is CASSVESPHGGYTF. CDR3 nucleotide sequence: TGTGCCAGCAGCGTAGAGTCCCCACACGGTGGCTACACCTTC. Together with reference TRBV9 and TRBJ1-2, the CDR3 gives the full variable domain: DSGVTQTPKHLITATGQRVTLRCSPRSGDLSVYWYQQSLDQGLQFLIQYYNGEERAKGNILERFSAQQFPDLHSELNLSSLELGDSALYFCASSVESPHGGYTFGSGTRLTVV.